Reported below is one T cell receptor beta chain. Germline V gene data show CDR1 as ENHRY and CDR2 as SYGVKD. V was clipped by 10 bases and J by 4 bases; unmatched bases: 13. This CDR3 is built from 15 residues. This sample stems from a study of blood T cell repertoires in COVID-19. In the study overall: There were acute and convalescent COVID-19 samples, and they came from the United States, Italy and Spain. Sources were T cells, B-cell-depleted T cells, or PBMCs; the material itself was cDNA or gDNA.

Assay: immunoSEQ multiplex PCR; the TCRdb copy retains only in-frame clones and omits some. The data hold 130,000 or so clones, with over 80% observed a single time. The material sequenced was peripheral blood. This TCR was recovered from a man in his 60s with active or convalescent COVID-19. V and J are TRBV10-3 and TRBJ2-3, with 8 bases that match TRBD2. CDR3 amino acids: CATEKRESIPDTQYF. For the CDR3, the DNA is TGTGCCACGGAGAAGCGGGAGTCTATTCCAGATACGCAGTATTTT.